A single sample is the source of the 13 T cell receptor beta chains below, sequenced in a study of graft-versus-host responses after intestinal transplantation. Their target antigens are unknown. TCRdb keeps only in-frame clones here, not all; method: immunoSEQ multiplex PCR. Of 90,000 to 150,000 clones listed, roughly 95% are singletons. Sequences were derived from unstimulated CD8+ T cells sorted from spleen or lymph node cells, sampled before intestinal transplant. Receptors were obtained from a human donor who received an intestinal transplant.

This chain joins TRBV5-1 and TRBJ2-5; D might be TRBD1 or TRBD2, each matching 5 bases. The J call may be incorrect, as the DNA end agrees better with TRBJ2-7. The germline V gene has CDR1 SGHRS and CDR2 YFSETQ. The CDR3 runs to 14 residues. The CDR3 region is CASSLWDGFYEQYF. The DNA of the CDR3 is TGCGCCAGCAGCTTGTGGGACGGATTCTACGAGCAGTACTTC.

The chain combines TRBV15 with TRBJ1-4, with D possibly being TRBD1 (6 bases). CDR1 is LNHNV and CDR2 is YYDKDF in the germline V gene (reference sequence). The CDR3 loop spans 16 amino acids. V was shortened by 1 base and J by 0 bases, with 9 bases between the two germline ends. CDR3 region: CATSRVGGPTNEKLFF. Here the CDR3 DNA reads TGTGCCACCAGCAGAGTAGGGGGACCAACTAATGAAAAACTGTTTTTT.

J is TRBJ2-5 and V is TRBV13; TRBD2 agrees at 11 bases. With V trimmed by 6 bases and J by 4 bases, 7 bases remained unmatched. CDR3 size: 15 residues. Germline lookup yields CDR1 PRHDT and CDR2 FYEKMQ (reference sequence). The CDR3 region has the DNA TGTGCCAGCAGGTTCAGGACTAGCGGGCCAGAGACCCAGTACTTC. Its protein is CASRFRTSGPETQYF.

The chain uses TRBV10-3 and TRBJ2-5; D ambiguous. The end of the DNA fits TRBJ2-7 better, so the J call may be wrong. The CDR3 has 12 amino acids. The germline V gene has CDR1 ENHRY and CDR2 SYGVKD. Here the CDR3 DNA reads TGTGCCATCAGCCCGACAACCTACGAGCAGTACTTC. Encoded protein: CAISPTTYEQYF.

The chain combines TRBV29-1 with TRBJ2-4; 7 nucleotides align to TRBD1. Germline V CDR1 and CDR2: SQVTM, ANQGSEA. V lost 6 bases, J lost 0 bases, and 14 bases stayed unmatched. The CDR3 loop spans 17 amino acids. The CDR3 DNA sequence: TGCAGCGTAGACCGGGACAGTGACCTTCTAGCCAAAAACATTCAGTACTTC. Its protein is CSVDRDSDLLAKNIQYF.

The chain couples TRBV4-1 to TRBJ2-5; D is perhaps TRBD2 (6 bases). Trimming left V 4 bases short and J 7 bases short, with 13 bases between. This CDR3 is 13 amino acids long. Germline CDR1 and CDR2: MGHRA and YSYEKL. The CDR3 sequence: CASSPGGRGTQYF. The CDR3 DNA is TGCGCCAGCAGCCCCGGGGGACGGGGGACCCAGTACTTC.

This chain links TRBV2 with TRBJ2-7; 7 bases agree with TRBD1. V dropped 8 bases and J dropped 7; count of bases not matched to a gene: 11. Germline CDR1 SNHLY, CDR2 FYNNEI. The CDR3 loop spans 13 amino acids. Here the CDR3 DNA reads TGTGCCAGCGGGACAGCGCTCCTACTAGAGCAGTACTTC. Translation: CASGTALLLEQYF. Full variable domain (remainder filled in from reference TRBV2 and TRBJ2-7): EPEVTQTPSHQVTQMGQEVILRCVPISNHLYFYWYRQILGQKVEFLVSFYNNEISEKSEIFDDQFSVERPDGSNFTLKIRSTKLEDSAMYFCASGTALLLEQYFGPGTRLTVT.

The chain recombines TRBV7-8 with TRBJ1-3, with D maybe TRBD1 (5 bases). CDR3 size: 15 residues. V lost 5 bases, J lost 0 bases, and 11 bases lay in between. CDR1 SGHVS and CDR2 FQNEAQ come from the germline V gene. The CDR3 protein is CASSPGRGSGNTIYF. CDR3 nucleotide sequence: TGTGCCAGCAGCCCAGGTAGGGGCTCTGGAAACACCATATATTTT.

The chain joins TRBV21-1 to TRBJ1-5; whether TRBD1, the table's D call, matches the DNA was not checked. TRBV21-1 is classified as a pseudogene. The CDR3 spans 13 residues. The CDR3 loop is CASRDQGNQPQHF. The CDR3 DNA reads TGTGCCAGCAGAGATCAGGGGAATCAGCCCCAGCATTTT.

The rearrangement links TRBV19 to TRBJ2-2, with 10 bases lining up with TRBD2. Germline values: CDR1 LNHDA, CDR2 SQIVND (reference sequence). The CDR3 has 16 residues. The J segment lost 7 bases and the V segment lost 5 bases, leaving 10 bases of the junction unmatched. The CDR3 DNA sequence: TGTGCCAGTAGTGGGGGACCGGGACTAGCGAACGGGGAGCTGTTTTTT. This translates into CASSGGPGLANGELFF.

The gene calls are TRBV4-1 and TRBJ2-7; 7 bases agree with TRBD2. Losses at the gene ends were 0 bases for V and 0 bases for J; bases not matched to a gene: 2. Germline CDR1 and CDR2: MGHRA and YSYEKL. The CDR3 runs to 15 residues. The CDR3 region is CASSQDASGSYEQYF. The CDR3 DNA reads TGCGCCAGCAGCCAAGATGCTAGCGGCTCCTACGAGCAGTACTTC.

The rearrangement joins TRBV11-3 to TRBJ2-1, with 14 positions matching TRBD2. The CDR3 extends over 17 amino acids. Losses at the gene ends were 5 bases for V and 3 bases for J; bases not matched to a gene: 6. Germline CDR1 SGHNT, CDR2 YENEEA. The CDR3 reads CASSPRGTSGSYNEQFF. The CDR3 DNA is TGTGCCAGCAGCCCGAGGGGGACTAGCGGGAGCTACAATGAGCAGTTCTTC.

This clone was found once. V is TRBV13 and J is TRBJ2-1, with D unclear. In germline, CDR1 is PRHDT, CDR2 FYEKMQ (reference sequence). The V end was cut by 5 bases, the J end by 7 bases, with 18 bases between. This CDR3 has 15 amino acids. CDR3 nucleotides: TGTGCCAGCAGCCTGGGAATCCTATCCGGGAATGAGCAGTTCTTC. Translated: CASSLGILSGNEQFF.